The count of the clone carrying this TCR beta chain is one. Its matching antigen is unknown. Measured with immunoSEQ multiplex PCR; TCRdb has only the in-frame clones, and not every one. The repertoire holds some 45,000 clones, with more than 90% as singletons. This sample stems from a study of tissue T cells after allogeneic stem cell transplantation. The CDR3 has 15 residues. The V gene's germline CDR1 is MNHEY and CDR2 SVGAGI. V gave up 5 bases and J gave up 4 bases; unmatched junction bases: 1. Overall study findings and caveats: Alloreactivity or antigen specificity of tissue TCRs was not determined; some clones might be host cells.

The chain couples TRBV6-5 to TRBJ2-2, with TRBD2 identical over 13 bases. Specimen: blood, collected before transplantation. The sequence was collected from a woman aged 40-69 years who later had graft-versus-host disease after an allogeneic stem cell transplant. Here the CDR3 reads CASSRTSGGTGELFF. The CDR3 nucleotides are TGTGCCAGCAGTCGGACTAGCGGGGGCACCGGGGAGCTGTTTTTT.